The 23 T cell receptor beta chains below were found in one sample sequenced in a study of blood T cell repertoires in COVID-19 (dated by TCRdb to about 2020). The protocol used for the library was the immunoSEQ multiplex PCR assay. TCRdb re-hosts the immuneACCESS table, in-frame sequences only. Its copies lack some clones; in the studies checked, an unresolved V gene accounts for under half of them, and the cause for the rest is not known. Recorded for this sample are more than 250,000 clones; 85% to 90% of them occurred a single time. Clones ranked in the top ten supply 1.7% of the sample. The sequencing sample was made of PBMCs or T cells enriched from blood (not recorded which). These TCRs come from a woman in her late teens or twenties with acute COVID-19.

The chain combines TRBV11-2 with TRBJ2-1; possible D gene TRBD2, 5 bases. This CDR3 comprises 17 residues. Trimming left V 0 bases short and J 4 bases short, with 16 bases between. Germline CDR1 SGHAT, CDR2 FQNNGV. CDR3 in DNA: TGTGCCAGCAGCTTAGAGCCCCTGGGTCCGGGGTACAATGAGCAGTTCTTC. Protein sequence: CASSLEPLGPGYNEQFF.

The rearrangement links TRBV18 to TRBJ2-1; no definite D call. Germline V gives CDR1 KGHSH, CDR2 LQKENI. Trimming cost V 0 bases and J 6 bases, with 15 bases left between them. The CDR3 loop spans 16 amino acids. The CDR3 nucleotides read TGTGCCAGCTCACCACCTTTAGCTTTTGTCGGCAATGAGCAGTTCTTC. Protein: CASSPPLAFVGNEQFF. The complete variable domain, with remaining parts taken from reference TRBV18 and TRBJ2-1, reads NAGVMQNPRHLVRRRGQEARLRCSPMKGHSHVYWYRQLPEEGLKFMVYLQKENIIDESGMPKERFSAEFPKEGPSILRIQQVVRGDSAAYFCASSPPLAFVGNEQFFGPGTRLTVL.

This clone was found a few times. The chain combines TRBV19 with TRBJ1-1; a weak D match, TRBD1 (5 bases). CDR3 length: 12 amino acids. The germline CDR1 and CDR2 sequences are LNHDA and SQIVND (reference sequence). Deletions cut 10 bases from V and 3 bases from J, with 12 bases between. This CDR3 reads CATIQGYTEAFF. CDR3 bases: TGTGCCACCATCCAGGGTTACACTGAAGCTTTCTTT.

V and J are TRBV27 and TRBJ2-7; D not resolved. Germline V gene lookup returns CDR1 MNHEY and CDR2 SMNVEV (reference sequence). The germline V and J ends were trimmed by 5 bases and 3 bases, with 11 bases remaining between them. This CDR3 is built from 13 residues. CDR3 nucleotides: TGTGCCAGCAGTCACATCTTTAACTACGAGCAGTACTTC. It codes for CASSHIFNYEQYF.

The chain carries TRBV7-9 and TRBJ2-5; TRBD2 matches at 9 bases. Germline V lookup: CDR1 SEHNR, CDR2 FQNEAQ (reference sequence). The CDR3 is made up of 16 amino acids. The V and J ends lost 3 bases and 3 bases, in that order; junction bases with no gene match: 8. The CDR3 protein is CASSFFLAGPKETQYF. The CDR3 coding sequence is TGTGCCAGCAGCTTTTTCCTAGCGGGGCCCAAAGAGACCCAGTACTTC.

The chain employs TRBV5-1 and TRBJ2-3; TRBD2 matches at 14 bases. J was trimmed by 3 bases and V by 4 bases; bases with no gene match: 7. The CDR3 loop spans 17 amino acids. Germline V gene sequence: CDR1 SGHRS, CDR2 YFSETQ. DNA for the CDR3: TGCGCCAGCAGCCTGCGACTAGCGGGAGGGGGGACAGATACGCAGTATTTT. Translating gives CASSLRLAGGGTDTQYF. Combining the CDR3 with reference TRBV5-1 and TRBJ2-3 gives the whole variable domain KAGVTQTPRYLIKTRGQQVTLSCSPISGHRSVSWYQQTPGQGLQFLFEYFSETQRNKGNFPGRFSGRQFSNSRSEMNVSTLELGDSALYLCASSLRLAGGGTDTQYFGPGTRLTVL.

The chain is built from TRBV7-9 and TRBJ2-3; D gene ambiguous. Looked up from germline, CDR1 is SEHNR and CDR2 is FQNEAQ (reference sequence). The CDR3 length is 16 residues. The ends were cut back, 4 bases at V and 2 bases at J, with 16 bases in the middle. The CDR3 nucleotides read TGTGCCAGCAGCTCCGTAAGTGGCGGAACCACAGATACGCAGTATTTT. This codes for CASSSVSGGTTDTQYF.

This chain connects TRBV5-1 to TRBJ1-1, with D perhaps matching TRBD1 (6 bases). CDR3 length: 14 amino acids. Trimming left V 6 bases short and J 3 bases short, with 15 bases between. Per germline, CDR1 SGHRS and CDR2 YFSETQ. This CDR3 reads CASMVSRGDTEAFF. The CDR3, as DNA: TGCGCCAGCATGGTGAGCAGGGGTGACACTGAAGCTTTCTTT.

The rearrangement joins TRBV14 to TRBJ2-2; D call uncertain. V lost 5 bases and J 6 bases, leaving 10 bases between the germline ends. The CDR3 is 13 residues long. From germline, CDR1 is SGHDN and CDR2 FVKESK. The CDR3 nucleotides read TGTGCCAGCAGCTCGTGGCAGGCCGGGGAGCTGTTTTTT. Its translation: CASSSWQAGELFF.

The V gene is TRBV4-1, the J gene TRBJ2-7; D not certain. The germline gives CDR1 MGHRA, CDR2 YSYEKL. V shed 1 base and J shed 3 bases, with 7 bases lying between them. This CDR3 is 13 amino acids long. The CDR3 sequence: CASSQGLLYEQYF. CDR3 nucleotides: TGCGCCAGCAGCCAAGGACTCCTCTACGAGCAGTACTTC.

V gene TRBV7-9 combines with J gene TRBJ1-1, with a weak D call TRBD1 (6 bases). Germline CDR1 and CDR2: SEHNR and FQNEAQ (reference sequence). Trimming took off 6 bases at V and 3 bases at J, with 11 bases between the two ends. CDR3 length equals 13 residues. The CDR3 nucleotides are TGTGCCAGCAGATCAGGGGTTGACACTGAAGCTTTCTTT. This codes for CASRSGVDTEAFF. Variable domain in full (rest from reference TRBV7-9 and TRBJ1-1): DTGVSQNPRHKITKRGQNVTFRCDPISEHNRLYWYRQTLGQGPEFLTYFQNEAQLEKSRLLSDRFSAERPKGSFSTLEIQRTEQGDSAMYLCASRSGVDTEAFFGQGTRLTVV.

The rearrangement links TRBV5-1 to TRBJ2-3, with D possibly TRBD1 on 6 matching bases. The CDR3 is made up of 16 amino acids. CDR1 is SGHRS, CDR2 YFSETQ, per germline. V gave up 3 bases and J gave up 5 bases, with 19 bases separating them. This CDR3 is CASSSQQGTVGDTQYF. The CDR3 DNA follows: TGCGCCAGCAGCTCACAACAGGGTACGGTAGGAGATACGCAGTATTTT.

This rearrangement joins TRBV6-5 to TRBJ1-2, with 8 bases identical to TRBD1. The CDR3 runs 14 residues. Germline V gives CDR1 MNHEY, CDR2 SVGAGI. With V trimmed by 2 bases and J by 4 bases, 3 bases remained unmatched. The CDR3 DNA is TGTGCCAGCAGTTACCAGGGGGCAAGCTATGGCTACACCTTC. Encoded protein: CASSYQGASYGYTF.

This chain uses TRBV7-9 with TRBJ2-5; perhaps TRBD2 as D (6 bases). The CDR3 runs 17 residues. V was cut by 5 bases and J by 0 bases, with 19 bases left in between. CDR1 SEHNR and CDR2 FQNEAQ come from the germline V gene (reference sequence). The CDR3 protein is CASSRTTRIADQETQYF. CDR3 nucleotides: TGTGCCAGCAGCCGAACAACGCGAATAGCGGACCAAGAGACCCAGTACTTC. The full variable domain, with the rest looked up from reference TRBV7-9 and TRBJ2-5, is DTGVSQNPRHKITKRGQNVTFRCDPISEHNRLYWYRQTLGQGPEFLTYFQNEAQLEKSRLLSDRFSAERPKGSFSTLEIQRTEQGDSAMYLCASSRTTRIADQETQYFGPGTRLLVL.

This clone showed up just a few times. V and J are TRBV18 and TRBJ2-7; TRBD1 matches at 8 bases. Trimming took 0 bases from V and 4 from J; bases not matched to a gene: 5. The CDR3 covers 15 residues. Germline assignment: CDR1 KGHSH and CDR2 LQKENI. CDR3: CASSPPRTGYYEQYF. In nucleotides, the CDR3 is TGTGCCAGCTCACCACCGAGGACAGGGTATTACGAGCAGTACTTC.

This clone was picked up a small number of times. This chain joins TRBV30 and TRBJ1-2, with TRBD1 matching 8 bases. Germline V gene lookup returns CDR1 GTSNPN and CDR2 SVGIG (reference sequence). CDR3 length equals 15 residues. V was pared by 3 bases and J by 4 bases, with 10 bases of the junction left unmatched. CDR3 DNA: TGTGCCTGGAGGGGACGGGACAGGTCCGGCTATGGCTACACCTTC. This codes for CAWRGRDRSGYGYTF.

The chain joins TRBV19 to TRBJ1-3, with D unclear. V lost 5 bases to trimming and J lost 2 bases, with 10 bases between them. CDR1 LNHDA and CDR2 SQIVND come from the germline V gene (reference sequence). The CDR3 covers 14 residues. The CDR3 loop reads CASSAGVTGNTIYF. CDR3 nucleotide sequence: TGTGCCAGTAGTGCGGGTGTTACTGGAAACACCATATATTTT.

CDR3 region: CASSVVSPGNEQFF. The CDR3 DNA reads TGTGCCAGCAGCGTGGTTTCCCCGGGAAATGAGCAGTTCTTC. The V and J genes are TRBV9 and TRBJ2-1; TRBD2 is a possible D gene (5 bases). The CDR3 is made up of 14 amino acids. The V gene's germline CDR1 is SGDLS and CDR2 YYNGEE. V was shortened by 2 bases and J by 7 bases, with 13 bases between the two germline ends.

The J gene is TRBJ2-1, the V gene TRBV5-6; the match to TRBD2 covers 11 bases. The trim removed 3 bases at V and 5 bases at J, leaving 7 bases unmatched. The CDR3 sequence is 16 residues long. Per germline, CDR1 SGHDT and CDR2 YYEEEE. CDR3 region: CASSSPLAGAHNEQFF. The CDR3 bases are TGTGCCAGCAGCTCCCCACTAGCGGGAGCTCACAATGAGCAGTTCTTC. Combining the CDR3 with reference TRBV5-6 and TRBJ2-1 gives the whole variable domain DAGVTQSPTHLIKTRGQQVTLRCSPKSGHDTVSWYQQALGQGPQFIFQYYEEEERQRGNFPDRFSGHQFPNYSSELNVNALLLGDSALYLCASSSPLAGAHNEQFFGPGTRLTVL.

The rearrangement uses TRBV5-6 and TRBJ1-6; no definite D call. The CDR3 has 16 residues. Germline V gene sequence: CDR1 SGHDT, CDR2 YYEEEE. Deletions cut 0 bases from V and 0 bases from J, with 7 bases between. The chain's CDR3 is CASSLGSVSYNSPLHF. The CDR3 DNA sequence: TGTGCCAGCAGCTTGGGGTCGGTCTCCTATAATTCACCCCTCCACTTT.

The DNA of the CDR3 is TGTGCCAGCAGTTTTTTAGCGGGAGGCCCCTACGAGCAGTACTTC. It yields the protein CASSFLAGGPYEQYF. This chain uses TRBV27 with TRBJ2-7; 10 bases are a match to TRBD2. Germline CDR1 and CDR2: MNHEY and SMNVEV (reference sequence). The CDR3 is 15 amino acids. The J segment lost 2 bases and the V segment lost 3 bases, leaving 4 bases of the junction unmatched.

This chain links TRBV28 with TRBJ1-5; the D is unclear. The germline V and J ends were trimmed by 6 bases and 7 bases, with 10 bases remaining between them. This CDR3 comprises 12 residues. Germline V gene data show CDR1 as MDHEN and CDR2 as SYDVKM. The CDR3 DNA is TGTGCCAGCAGAATCGCACGGCAGCCCCAGCATTTT. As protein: CASRIARQPQHF.

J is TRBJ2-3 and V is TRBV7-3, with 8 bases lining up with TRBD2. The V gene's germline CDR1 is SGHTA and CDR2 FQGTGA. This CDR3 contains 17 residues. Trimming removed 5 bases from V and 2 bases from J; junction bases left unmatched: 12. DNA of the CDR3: TGTGCCAGCAGCGATATCGCTTTAGCGGGGATCACAGATACGCAGTATTTT. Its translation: CASSDIALAGITDTQYF. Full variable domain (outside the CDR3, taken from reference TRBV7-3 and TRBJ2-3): GAGVSQTPSNKVTEKGKYVELRCDPISGHTALYWYRQSLGQGPEFLIYFQGTGAADDSGLPNDRFFAVRPEGSVSTLKIQRTERGDSAVYLCASSDIALAGITDTQYFGPGTRLTVL.